These T cell receptor beta chains were read from a single sample in a study of T cell repertoires in cytomegalovirus infection. TCRdb itself ran the reads through MiXCR, one entry per CDR3 protein. The sample carries 490,000 or so distinct CDR3 sequences, approximately 10% recorded once. Specimen: PBMCs. The receptors here all came from a human donor in good health (CMV status not recorded). Some clones in this sample may be carry-over from other donors' samples. CDR3s include the opening cysteine and the closing phenylalanine or tryptophan. Fields, in order: D gene, J gene, clone size, V gene, CDR3 DNA, CDR3 protein. A D gene is named only where the DNA matches it firmly. Clone size is given for some rows only: seen once, a few or many times, or a class if the clone is expanded.

. TRBJ2-7 . TRBV9 TGTGCCAGCAGCGTAGGGGTAGCAGGGGAGCAGTACTTC CASSVGVAGEQYF
. TRBJ1-1 many TRBV5-6 TGTGCCAGCAGCTTGATGGGTTTAGGGGAGGACGCTGAAGCTTTCTTT CASSLMGLGEDAEAFF
. TRBJ2-2 many TRBV12-3/TRBV12-4 TGTGCCAGCAGTTTTTCCGCCGGGGAGCTGTTTTTT CASSFSAGELFF
TRBD1 TRBJ2-5 many TRBV6-5 TGTGCCAGCAGTTACGAGTACGGGACAGGGGAAGAGACCCAGTACTTC CASSYEYGTGEETQYF
. TRBJ2-3 few TRBV9 TGTGCCAGCAGCGTGGGACCCTTCACAGATACGCAGTATTTT CASSVGPFTDTQYF
. TRBJ1-1 many TRBV3-1 TGTGCCAGCAGCCAGAGGAGGGGGAACACTGAAGCTTTCTTT CASSQRRGNTEAFF
. TRBJ1-1 many TRBV19 TGTGCCAGTAGTATCTCTCGGACCAGGGCGACGAACACTGAAGCTTTCTTT CASSISRTRATNTEAFF
. TRBJ2-1 few TRBV20-1 TGCAGTGCTAGACCAAGGACTTTCTCCTACAATGAGCAGTTCTTC CSARPRTFSYNEQFF
. TRBJ2-7 . TRBV5-3 TGTGCCAGAAGCTTGGAATCTAGGTGGGAGGCCTACGAGCAGTACTTC CARSLESRWEAYEQYF
. TRBJ1-2 many TRBV12-3/TRBV12-4 TGTGCCAGTAGTCCCGGTATGAACTATGGCTACACCTTC CASSPGMNYGYTF
. TRBJ2-3 many TRBV4-2 TGTGCCAGCAGCTACGGGGCTAGGGAAGACGATACGCAGTATTTT CASSYGAREDDTQYF
TRBD2 TRBJ2-1 few TRBV5-1 TGCGCCAGCAGCTTGGCGGGGGGGGCTGGGGAGCAGTTCTTC CASSLAGGAGEQFF
. TRBJ2-3 many TRBV5-1 TGCGCCAGCAGTAAAGCGCCGGTTGGGACAGATACGCAGTATTTT CASSKAPVGTDTQYF
TRBD1 TRBJ1-2 many TRBV29-1 TGCAGCGCCCGGACAGGGTTTAAGGGCTATGGCTACACCTTC CSARTGFKGYGYTF
TRBD1 TRBJ2-7 . TRBV5-3 TGTGCCAGCAGCTCGTGGGACAGGGACACGGAGCAGTACTTC CASSSWDRDTEQYF
TRBD1 TRBJ1-5 many TRBV20-1 TGCAGTGCTCCCGACAGGGAGGGTCAGCCCCAGCATTTT CSAPDREGQPQHF
. TRBJ2-5 many TRBV12-3/TRBV12-4 TGTGCCAGCAGTTTAGGGCAGAACCAAGAGACCCAGTACTTC CASSLGQNQETQYF
. TRBJ1-1 many TRBV11-2 TGTGCCAGCAGCTTTGCTAGTTACACTGAAGCTTTCTTT CASSFASYTEAFF
. TRBJ2-1 many TRBV29-1 TGCAGCGTTGCCCTGTCCAATGAGCAGTTCTTC CSVALSNEQFF
TRBD2 TRBJ2-2 many TRBV12-3/TRBV12-4 TGTGCCAGCAGGTCTAGCGGGAGGATTGGTGGGCCGAACACCGGGGAGCTGTTTTTT CASRSSGRIGGPNTGELFF
TRBD2 TRBJ2-1 . TRBV5-1 TGCGCCAGCAGCTTGGCCCAGAGACTAGCGGGAGTGAATGAGCAGTTCTTC CASSLAQRLAGVNEQFF
. TRBJ1-6 many TRBV7-8 TGTGCCAGCAGCTTAGCCCCGGACGGCTCTCGAGGACCCCTCCACTTT CASSLAPDGSRGPLHF
TRBD1 TRBJ2-1 . TRBV19 TGTGCCAGTAGTCCCGACAGGGTTCTCGAAGAGCAGTTCTTC CASSPDRVLEEQFF
TRBD1 TRBJ2-5 few TRBV24-1 TGTGCCACCAATGGACAGGGGACGGAGACCCAGTACTTC CATNGQGTETQYF
TRBD1 TRBJ2-1 many TRBV7-2 TGTGCCAGCAGCGTCACAGGGGTCACGGGTGAGCAGTTCTTC CASSVTGVTGEQFF
TRBD2 TRBJ2-1 many TRBV20-1 TGCAGTGCTAGAGATCTGCGGGGGGAGTACAATGAGCAGTTCTTC CSARDLRGEYNEQFF
. TRBJ2-5 many TRBV7-2 TGTGCCAGCAGTTTTACATCTAACCAAGAGACCCAGTACTTC CASSFTSNQETQYF
. TRBJ2-3 many TRBV15 TGTGCCACCCGACCCCCTCGCGAGGCAGATACGCAGTATTTT CATRPPREADTQYF
. TRBJ1-4 few TRBV2 TGTGCCAGCAGTGAAGCGCCGATCGGACTGTTTTTT CASSEAPIGLFF
. TRBJ1-2 many TRBV12-5 TGTGCTAGTGGTTCCCGAGGGGGAGGACTATATGGCTACACCTTC CASGSRGGGLYGYTF
TRBD1 TRBJ2-1 many TRBV7-9 TGTGCCAGCAGCCCAGGACAGGGGGCTGATGAGCAGTTCTTC CASSPGQGADEQFF
. TRBJ2-1 many TRBV11-3 TGTGCCAGCAGCGAGCAAACCTACAATGAGCAGTTCTTC CASSEQTYNEQFF
TRBD2 TRBJ2-1 many TRBV28 TGTGCCAGCAGTTTTTGGGCTAGCGGTAACTACAATGAGCAGTTCTTC CASSFWASGNYNEQFF
TRBD1 TRBJ1-1 many TRBV7-9 TGTGCCAGCATCTTACGCGGGGGATGGGGACAGGAAGCTTTCTTT CASILRGGWGQEAFF
. TRBJ2-5 . TRBV5-6 TGTGCCAGCCACTTTGAGGAGACAGAAGAGACCCAGTACTTC CASHFEETEETQYF
. TRBJ1-5 few TRBV3-1 TGTGCCAGCAGCCAGGGGGACACCTATAGCAATCAGCCCCAGCATTTT CASSQGDTYSNQPQHF
. TRBJ1-2 many TRBV12-5 TGTGCTAGTGCTAGTTCTGGGACCTATGGCTACACCTTC CASASSGTYGYTF
TRBD2 TRBJ2-2 . TRBV11-2 TGTGCCAGCAGCCAGGGACTAGCGGGGACGAACACCGGGGAGCTGTTTTTT CASSQGLAGTNTGELFF
. TRBJ1-1 many TRBV5-1 TGCGCCAGCAGCTTGATGGGACGGGGAAACACTGAAGCTTTCTTT CASSLMGRGNTEAFF
TRBD1 TRBJ2-1 many TRBV7-8 TGTGCCAGCAGCCGTTATCCCGGGACAGGGGGCCCAGCGGTTAATGAGCAGTTCTTC CASSRYPGTGGPAVNEQFF
TRBD2 TRBJ2-1 . TRBV5-1 TGCGCCAGCAGCTTCGGTACCGCTCGAGCGGGAAGGGATGAGCAGTTCTTC CASSFGTARAGRDEQFF